This entry lists 14 T cell receptor beta chains sequenced from one sample in a study of blood T cells in healthy people across ages. Combining a sample-barcoded 5' primer with a J-beta primer mix, a second PCR ran for roughly 7 to 12 cycles. TCRdb reanalysed the 5' RACE reads using MiXCR and keeps one entry per CDR3 protein. This table holds around 940,000 distinct CDR3 sequences, roughly half found once. The sequencing input was blood. Receptor source: a woman aged 60-70 years in good health.

This chain connects TRBV7-9 to TRBJ2-4, with D unclear. V was shortened by 5 bases and J by 5 bases, with 10 bases between the two germline ends. From germline, CDR1 is SEHNR and CDR2 FQNEAQ (reference sequence). The CDR3 runs 13 residues. This CDR3 is CASSPVPENIQYF. CDR3 in DNA: TGTGCCAGCAGCCCAGTCCCAGAAAACATTCAGTACTTC.

The chain joins TRBV4-2 to TRBJ2-3; tentatively, D is TRBD2 (6 bases). CDR3 length: 17 amino acids. V lost 1 base and J lost 2, with 16 bases in between. Germline CDR1 and CDR2: LGHNA and YNFKEQ. The CDR3 loop is CASSQVLVTRLTDTQYF. The CDR3, as DNA: TGTGCCAGCAGCCAAGTTTTAGTGACTAGACTCACAGATACGCAGTATTTT.

The CDR3 sequence: CASSPPPTSYEQYF. The CDR3 bases are TGTGCCAGCAGCCCCCCCCCGACCTCCTACGAGCAGTACTTC. The chain joins TRBV7-2 to TRBJ2-7, with unresolved D. Trimming left V 5 bases short and J 0 bases short, with 11 bases between. Germline V CDR1 and CDR2: SGHTA, FQGNSA. The CDR3 covers 14 residues.

V is TRBV14 and J is TRBJ2-7; possibly TRBD2 for D (5 bases). The V end was cut by 1 base, the J end by 2 bases, with 12 bases between. The germline V gene has CDR1 SGHDN and CDR2 FVKESK. This CDR3 contains 15 residues. In DNA form, the CDR3 reads TGTGCCAGCAGCCAAGTAGGGCGGGTCGCCTACGAGCAGTACTTC. This sequence encodes CASSQVGRVAYEQYF.

The chain uses TRBV2 and TRBJ1-1, with 8 nucleotides matching TRBD1. V trimming: 6 bases; J trimming: 5 bases; junction bases outside the gene matches: 8. Germline loops: CDR1 SNHLY, CDR2 FYNNEI. The CDR3 is 14 residues long. The CDR3, as DNA: TGTGCCAGCAGCCGACAGGGGCGAGGAACTGAAGCTTTCTTT. It encodes CASSRQGRGTEAFF. The complete variable domain, with remaining parts taken from reference TRBV2 and TRBJ1-1, reads EPEVTQTPSHQVTQMGQEVILRCVPISNHLYFYWYRQILGQKVEFLVSFYNNEISEKSEIFDDQFSVERPDGSNFTLKIRSTKLEDSAMYFCASSRQGRGTEAFFGQGTRLTVV.

As for this clonotype: Mismatch with germline at one junction end may stem from a read error. The chain uses TRBV20-1 and TRBJ1-2, with TRBD1 identical over 8 bases. The CDR3 is 15 residues long. Germline values: CDR1 DFQATT, CDR2 SNEGSKA (reference sequence). This CDR3 reads CSAPPPHRGRNGCTF. CDR3 DNA sequence: TGCAGTGCGCCCCCACCTCACAGGGGGAGGAATGGCTGCACCTTC.

The V call is TRBV28, the J call TRBJ1-6; D remains ambiguous. V was trimmed by 7 bases and J by 14 bases, leaving 12 bases between them. The CDR3 is made up of 11 amino acids. Per germline, CDR1 MDHEN and CDR2 SYDVKM. In DNA, the CDR3 is TGTGCCAGCAAACAATCCCGCGCCCTCCACTTT. It yields the protein CASKQSRALHF.

The chain couples TRBV20-1 to TRBJ2-4; either TRBD1 or TRBD2 may fit D (5 bases each). The J call may be wrong; the DNA end is better matched by TRBJ2-7. The CDR3 sequence is 15 residues long. Germline values: CDR1 DFQATT, CDR2 SNEGSKA (reference sequence). The CDR3 DNA sequence: TGCAGTGCTAGAGAAGTACCGGGACCCTCATACGAGCAGTACTTC. Translating gives CSAREVPGPSYEQYF.

A few counts support this clonotype. V gene TRBV10-3 combines with J gene TRBJ2-5, with 9 bases identical to TRBD1. The J call may be faulty, since TRBJ2-7 better matches the DNA end. Germline V lookup: CDR1 ENHRY, CDR2 SYGVKD. This CDR3 comprises 14 residues. The CDR3 sequence: CAISAGTGPGEQYF. The CDR3 nucleotides read TGTGCCATCAGTGCCGGGACAGGGCCGGGCGAGCAGTACTTC.

The chain couples TRBV2 to TRBJ1-4; weak D call: TRBD1 (5 bases). CDR3 length equals 14 residues. Germline values: CDR1 SNHLY, CDR2 FYNNEI. The CDR3 reads CGSSGTQSNEKLFF. For the CDR3, the DNA is TGTGGCTCGTCTGGGACTCAGTCTAATGAAAAACTGTTTTTT.

The genes are TRBV28 and TRBJ2-3; TRBD1 might be the D (5 bases). V lost 6 bases, J lost 5 bases, and 18 bases lay in between. From germline, CDR1 is MDHEN and CDR2 SYDVKM. This CDR3 has 15 amino acids. The CDR3 sequence: CASSLPDNSLDTQYF. As DNA, the CDR3 is TGTGCCAGCAGCCTCCCGGACAACTCCTTAGATACGCAGTATTTT.

V gene TRBV5-5 combines with J gene TRBJ1-4; the match to TRBD1 covers 8 bases. CDR1 SGHKS and CDR2 YYEKEE come from the germline V gene (reference sequence). Losses at the gene ends were 0 bases for V and 7 bases for J; bases not matched to a gene: 17. The CDR3 totals 19 residues. CDR3 DNA: TGTGCCAGCAGCTTGGAGGGGCTGACAGGGGAACTGCAAGTTGAAAAACTGTTTTTT. This translates into CASSLEGLTGELQVEKLFF. Full variable domain (remainder filled in from reference TRBV5-5 and TRBJ1-4): DAGVTQSPTHLIKTRGQQVTLRCSPISGHKSVSWYQQVLGQGPQFIFQYYEKEERGRGNFPDRFSARQFPNYSSELNVNALLLGDSALYLCASSLEGLTGELQVEKLFFGSGTQLSVL.

V is TRBV2 and J is TRBJ2-7; maybe TRBD1 (6 bases). The CDR3 is 15 residues long. Germline loops: CDR1 SNHLY, CDR2 FYNNEI. Trimming shortened V by 3 bases and J by 2 bases, and 14 bases separated the two germline ends. This CDR3 reads CASSEVPQGTYEQYF. CDR3 nucleotide sequence: TGTGCCAGCAGTGAGGTTCCACAGGGTACCTACGAGCAGTACTTC.

The V call is TRBV28, the J call TRBJ2-2; a weak D match, TRBD1 (6 bases). Germline values: CDR1 MDHEN, CDR2 SYDVKM. The germline V and J ends were trimmed by 5 bases and 3 bases, with 10 bases remaining between them. The CDR3 is made up of 14 amino acids. CDR3 loop: CASSDRTHTGELFF. CDR3 coding DNA: TGTGCCAGCAGTGACAGGACACACACCGGGGAGCTGTTTTTT.